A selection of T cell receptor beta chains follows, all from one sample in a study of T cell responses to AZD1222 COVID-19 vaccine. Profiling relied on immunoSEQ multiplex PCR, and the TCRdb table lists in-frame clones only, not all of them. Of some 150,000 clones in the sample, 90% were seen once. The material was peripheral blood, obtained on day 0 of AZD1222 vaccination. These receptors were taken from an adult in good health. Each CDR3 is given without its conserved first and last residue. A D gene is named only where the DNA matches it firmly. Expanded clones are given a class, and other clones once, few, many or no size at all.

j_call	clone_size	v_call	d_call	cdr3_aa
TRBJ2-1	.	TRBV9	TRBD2	ASSTPLAGVLAYNEQF
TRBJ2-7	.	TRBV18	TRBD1	ASSPGTGGPYEQY
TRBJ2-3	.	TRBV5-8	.	ASRQELELTDTQY
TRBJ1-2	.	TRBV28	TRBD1	ASSRIRTGVGYGYT
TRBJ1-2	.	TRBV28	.	ASSFPRSTGDFNYGYT
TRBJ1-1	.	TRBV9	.	ASSSPGQNEAF
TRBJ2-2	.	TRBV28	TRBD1	ASSSGTGATGELF
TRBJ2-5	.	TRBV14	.	ASSPARRETQY
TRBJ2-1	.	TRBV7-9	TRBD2	ASSLGTSGDPAYNEQF
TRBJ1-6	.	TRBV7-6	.	ASSLAGKDRNNSPLH
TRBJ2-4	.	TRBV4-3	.	ASSQIPGPNIQY
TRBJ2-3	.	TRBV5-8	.	ASSSNTDTQY
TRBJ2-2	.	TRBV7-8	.	ASRVGVSTGELF
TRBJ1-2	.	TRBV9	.	ASSKGMDYGYT
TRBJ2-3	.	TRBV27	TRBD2	ASSLLGLAGTTDTQY
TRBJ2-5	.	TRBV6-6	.	ASSQPGNLGETQY
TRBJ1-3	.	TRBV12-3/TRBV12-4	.	ASSRLLRETIY
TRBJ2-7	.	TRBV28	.	ASKRTSYEQY
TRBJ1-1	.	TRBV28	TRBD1	ASSRYRGSITEAF
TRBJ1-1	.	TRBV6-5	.	ASSFLGFGNTEAF
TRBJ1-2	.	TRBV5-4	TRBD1	ASSLGATGNYGYT
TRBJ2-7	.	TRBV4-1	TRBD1	ASSQEIGRGLYEQY
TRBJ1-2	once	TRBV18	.	ASSPTGGGLAGYT
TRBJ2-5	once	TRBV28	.	ASSSDSRGTETQY
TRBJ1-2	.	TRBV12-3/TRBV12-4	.	ASSPGQSYGYT
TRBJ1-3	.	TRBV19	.	ASTTTGVGNTIY
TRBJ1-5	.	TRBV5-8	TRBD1	ASSLSRDRGPNQPQH
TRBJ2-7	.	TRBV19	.	ASSIGTGAYEQY